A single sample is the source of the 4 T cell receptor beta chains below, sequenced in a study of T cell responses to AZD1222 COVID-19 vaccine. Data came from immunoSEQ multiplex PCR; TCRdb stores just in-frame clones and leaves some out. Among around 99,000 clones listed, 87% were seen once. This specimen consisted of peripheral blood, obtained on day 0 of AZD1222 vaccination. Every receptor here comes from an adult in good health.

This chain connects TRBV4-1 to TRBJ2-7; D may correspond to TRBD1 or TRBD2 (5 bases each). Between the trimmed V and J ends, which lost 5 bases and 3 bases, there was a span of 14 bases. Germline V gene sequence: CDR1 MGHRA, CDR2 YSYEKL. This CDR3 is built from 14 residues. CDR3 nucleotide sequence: TGCGCCAGCAGCGTCCGGGACCAGTTCTACGAGCAGTACTTC. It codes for CASSVRDQFYEQYF.

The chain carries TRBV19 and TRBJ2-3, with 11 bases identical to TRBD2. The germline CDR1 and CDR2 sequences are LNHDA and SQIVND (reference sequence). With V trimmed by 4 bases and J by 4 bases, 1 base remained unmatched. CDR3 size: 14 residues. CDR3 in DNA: TGTGCCAGTAGTACACTAGCGGGGGCAGATACGCAGTATTTT. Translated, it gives CASSTLAGADTQYF.

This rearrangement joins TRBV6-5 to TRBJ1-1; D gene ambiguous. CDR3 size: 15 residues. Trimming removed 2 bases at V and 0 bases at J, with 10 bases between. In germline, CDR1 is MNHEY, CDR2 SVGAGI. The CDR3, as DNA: TGTGCCAGCAGTTACAGGAGGGATCTGAACACTGAAGCTTTCTTT. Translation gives CASSYRRDLNTEAFF.

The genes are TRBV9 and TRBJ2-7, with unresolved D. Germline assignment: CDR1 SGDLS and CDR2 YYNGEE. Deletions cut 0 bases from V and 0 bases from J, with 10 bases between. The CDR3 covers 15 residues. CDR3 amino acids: CASSVGLTSSYEQYF. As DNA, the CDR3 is TGTGCCAGCAGCGTAGGTCTCACCAGCTCCTACGAGCAGTACTTC.